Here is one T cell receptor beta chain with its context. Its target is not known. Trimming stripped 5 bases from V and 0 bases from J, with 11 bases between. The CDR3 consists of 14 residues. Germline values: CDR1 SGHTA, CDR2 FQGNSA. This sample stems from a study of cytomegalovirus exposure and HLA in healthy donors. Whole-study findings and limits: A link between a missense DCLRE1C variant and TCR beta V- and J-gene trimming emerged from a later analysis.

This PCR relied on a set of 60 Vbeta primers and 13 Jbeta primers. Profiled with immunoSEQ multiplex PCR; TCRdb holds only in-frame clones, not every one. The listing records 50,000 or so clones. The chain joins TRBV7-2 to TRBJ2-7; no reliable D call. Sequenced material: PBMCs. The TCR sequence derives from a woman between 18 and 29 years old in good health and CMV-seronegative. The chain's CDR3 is CASSPHPSSYEQYF. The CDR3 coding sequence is TGTGCCAGCAGCCCCCACCCCAGCTCCTACGAGCAGTACTTC.